Included here is one T cell receptor beta chain sequence, with context. This entry belongs to a study of T cell changes during pregnancy in multiple sclerosis. TCRdb's table, derived via immunoSEQ multiplex PCR, lists solely in-frame clones and lacks some. The repertoire has about 70,000 clones, about 92% of them found once; the top ten carry about 2.3%. From germline, CDR1 is SGHTA and CDR2 FQGTGA. The CDR3 extends over 14 amino acids. V was trimmed by 3 bases and J by 0 bases, leaving 5 bases between them. V usage is TRBV7-3 and J usage is TRBJ2-2; D unresolved. This clonotype was obtained from a female donor with multiple sclerosis, enrolled in a pregnancy study. The sample was peripheral blood, taken before pregnancy. The CDR3 DNA follows: TGTGCCAGCAGCTTCTTCGCGAACACCGGGGAGCTGTTTTTT. Translating gives CASSFFANTGELFF.